This T cell receptor (beta chain) was documented in a study of blood T cell repertoires in COVID-19. Cohorts were based on clinical histories the participants reported. Germline V gene sequence: CDR1 SEHNR, CDR2 FQNEAQ (reference sequence). V lost 0 bases and J 0 bases, leaving 8 bases between the germline ends. The CDR3 totals 15 residues. The method was immunoSEQ multiplex PCR; TCRdb's version includes in-frame clones alone and lacks a portion of them. The sample yields 250,000 to 350,000 clones, around 89% seen once. The chain carries TRBV7-9 and TRBJ1-2, with D hard to call. This clonotype was sampled from a woman between 18 and 29 years old who had recovered from COVID-19. Sequenced material: PBMCs or T cells enriched from blood (not recorded which). CDR3 in DNA: TGTGCCAGCAGCTTAGCGCTAGGAGCTAACTATGGCTACACCTTC. The encoded protein is CASSLALGANYGYTF.